This paragraph reports one T cell receptor beta chain. The antigen is unknown. The data belong to a study of T cell responses to AZD1222 COVID-19 vaccine. This CDR3 has 14 amino acids. The germline gives CDR1 MNHEY, CDR2 SVGAGI. Trimming removed 7 bases at V and 0 bases at J, with 13 bases between. Study-level points and caveats: There were vaccine-associated CD4 TCRs across spike, dominant at 160-218 and 743-854. Clonal diversity was possibly underestimated; the donors were predominantly white British and more often female. The study reported that nearly half of spike-specific TCRs target unmutated variant regions.

The assay was immunoSEQ multiplex PCR, and TCRdb's table has in-frame clones only and misses some. The table lists 120,000 or so clones, around 92% of them singletons. The sequence was obtained from an adult in good health. This chain joins TRBV6-5 and TRBJ2-7; D is unclear. The material was peripheral blood, obtained on day 0 of AZD1222 vaccination. The CDR3 region has the DNA TGTGCCAGCAATCCTAGAAGAAACTCCTACGAGCAGTACTTC. Protein product: CASNPRRNSYEQYF.